Below are 16 T cell receptor beta chains sequenced from a single sample in a study of post-analysis software for immune sequencing data. Study findings and constraints: Four or five TRBV segments occurring more often in patients than controls included TRBV5-6, TRBV5-1 and TRBV20-1.

The antigens these receptors bind are not known. Unique molecular identifiers tagged the TCR beta cDNA libraries. TCRdb reprocessed the PCR reads with MiXCR, giving one entry per CDR3 protein. The sample holds about 620,000 distinct CDR3 sequences, 44% seen once. The sample consisted of blood. Receptor source: a girl between 10 and 17 years old with multiple sclerosis.

This clonotype has a handful of counts. The V call is TRBV15, the J call TRBJ1-2; TRBD1 might be the D (6 bases). V shed 0 bases and J shed 5 bases, with 16 bases lying between them. This CDR3 region has 16 residues. Germline CDR1 LNHNV, CDR2 YYDKDF (reference sequence). The CDR3 nucleotides read TGTGCCACCAGCAGAGATAAGGGGGACGTGGTGTATGGCTACACCTTC. Translating gives CATSRDKGDVVYGYTF.

V gene TRBV7-9 combines with J gene TRBJ1-2, with 9 positions matching TRBD1. There are 14 residues in the CDR3. V shed 3 bases, J shed 6 bases, and the junction held 5 bases outside the gene matches. Germline loops: CDR1 SEHNR, CDR2 FQNEAQ (reference sequence). CDR3 in DNA: TGTGCCAGCAGCTTCGACAGGGGGGACCATGGCTACACCTTC. It encodes CASSFDRGDHGYTF.

This clonotype was counted a few times. The rearrangement uses TRBV18 and TRBJ1-2; 7 bases line up with TRBD1. Per germline, CDR1 KGHSH and CDR2 LQKENI. The trim removed 6 bases at V and 7 bases at J, leaving 5 bases unmatched. The CDR3 extends over 12 amino acids. Here the CDR3 reads CASSENRGGYTF. CDR3 in DNA: TGTGCCAGCTCGGAAAACAGGGGTGGCTACACCTTC.

The sample holds a few counts of this clonotype. This chain joins TRBV5-1 and TRBJ2-1; TRBD2 might be the D (6 bases). CDR3 length: 13 amino acids. V lost 4 bases to trimming and J lost 9 bases, with 14 bases between them. Looked up from germline, CDR1 is SGHRS and CDR2 is YFSETQ. The CDR3 coding sequence is TGCGCCAGCAGCCAACCAACTAGCAGTGAGCAGTTCTTC. It is translated as CASSQPTSSEQFF.

This rearrangement joins TRBV9 to TRBJ1-2, with no clear D. Trimming pared 3 bases from V and 0 bases from J, leaving 9 bases between. The CDR3 loop spans 14 amino acids. Germline assignment: CDR1 SGDLS and CDR2 YYNGEE. CDR3 protein: CASSATDTNYGYTF. In DNA form, the CDR3 reads TGTGCCAGCAGCGCGACGGATACTAACTATGGCTACACCTTC.

The genes are TRBV12-5 and TRBJ2-5; TRBD2 matches at 10 bases. The CDR3 totals 15 residues. CDR1 is LGHNT, CDR2 FRNRAP, per germline. The trim removed 3 bases at V and 2 bases at J, leaving 3 bases unmatched. The CDR3 loop is CASGFLAGVQETQYF. CDR3 coding DNA: TGTGCTAGTGGTTTCCTAGCGGGGGTTCAAGAGACCCAGTACTTC.

J is TRBJ2-4 and V is TRBV20-1, with no clear D. Deletions cut 3 bases from V and 3 bases from J, with 12 bases between. The CDR3 length is 14 residues. Germline V gene lookup returns CDR1 DFQATT and CDR2 SNEGSKA (reference sequence). CDR3 DNA sequence: TGCAGTGCTAGGAGTGGGCTCGGCAAAAACATTCAGTACTTC. As protein: CSARSGLGKNIQYF.

This clonotype was seen at least ten times. The V call is TRBV12-3 or TRBV12-4, the J call TRBJ2-1; the match to TRBD2 covers 10 bases. V dropped 5 bases and J dropped 9; count of bases not matched to a gene: 4. This CDR3 has 13 residues. CDR3 sequence (DNA): TGTGCCAGCAGTCTAGGACTAGCGGCTGAGCAGTTCTTC. Translation gives CASSLGLAAEQFF.

The chain joins TRBV12-3 or TRBV12-4 to TRBJ2-1, with 8 bases lining up with TRBD2. J was trimmed by 0 bases and V by 7 bases; bases with no gene match: 8. This CDR3 region has 16 residues. CDR3 loop: CASIPERGSSYNEQFF. The CDR3 nucleotides read TGTGCCAGCATTCCAGAGCGGGGGAGCTCCTACAATGAGCAGTTCTTC.

The rearrangement uses TRBV11-2 and TRBJ2-1, with D unresolved. The CDR3 is 14 amino acids. CDR1 SGHAT and CDR2 FQNNGV come from the germline V gene. The V and J ends lost 6 bases and 7 bases respectively, with 16 bases between them. This CDR3 reads CASRWGVVVNEQFF. The CDR3, as DNA: TGTGCCAGCAGGTGGGGTGTTGTGGTGAATGAGCAGTTCTTC.

V gene TRBV2 combines with J gene TRBJ1-4; D not resolved. V gave up 1 base and J gave up 11 bases, with 11 bases separating them. Germline V CDR1 and CDR2: SNHLY, FYNNEI. The length of the CDR3 is 13 residues. Written as DNA, the CDR3 is TGTGCCAGCAGTGAAGGCCCTACTTTTAAACTGTTTTTT. It yields the protein CASSEGPTFKLFF.

This clonotype showed up just once. It is unclear where the CDR3 begins or ends on the DNA, so no DNA is shown, and the CDR3 is as TCRdb lists it. J is TRBJ2-6 and V is TRBV7-9; the table's D call TRBD2 went unverified against the DNA. The CDR3 totals 19 residues, both ends included. Looked up from germline, CDR1 is SEHNR and CDR2 is FQNEAQ (reference sequence). The chain's CDR3 is CASPPVGSGSISGANVPTF.

CDR3 protein: CASSFSWAAEQYF. The DNA for the CDR3 is TGTGCCAGCAGCTTCTCCTGGGCGGCCGAGCAGTACTTC. The chain recombines TRBV7-8 with TRBJ2-7; unclear D gene. Germline loops: CDR1 SGHVS, CDR2 FQNEAQ. This CDR3 is 13 amino acids long. V lost 3 bases and J 6 bases, leaving 12 bases between the germline ends.

CDR3 residues: CAISSGVRQETQYF. The CDR3 nucleotides read TGTGCCATCAGTAGCGGGGTTCGCCAAGAGACCCAGTACTTC. The rearrangement joins TRBV10-3 to TRBJ2-5; 7 bases are shared with TRBD2. The CDR3 spans 14 residues. Per germline, CDR1 ENHRY and CDR2 SYGVKD. V shed 5 bases and J 1 base; nucleotides not matched to a gene: 4.

This chain uses TRBV12-3 or TRBV12-4 with TRBJ1-2; TRBD1 is a possible D gene (5 bases). The CDR3 sequence is 15 residues long. V was clipped by 6 bases and J by 0 bases, with 14 bases between them. In DNA form, the CDR3 reads TGTGCCAGCAGCGCGAGACAGACCTCTAACTATGGCTACACCTTC. This codes for CASSARQTSNYGYTF.

This chain joins TRBV4-2 and TRBJ2-4, with 9 nucleotides matching TRBD2. The length of the CDR3 is 16 residues. Per the germline V gene, CDR1 is LGHNA and CDR2 is YNFKEQ. V was pared by 0 bases and J by 13 bases, with 13 bases of the junction left unmatched. CDR3 protein: CASSQDFAGGPGEQYF. DNA for the CDR3: TGTGCCAGCAGCCAAGATTTCGCGGGAGGGCCTGGGGAGCAGTACTTC.